The 29 T cell receptor beta chains reported below all come from one sample, sequenced in a study of T-cell reconstitution after alpha-beta-depleted transplantation in children. Unique molecular identifiers were incorporated when the TCRbeta library was constructed. One entry per CDR3 protein results from TCRdb running MiXCR on the PCR reads. The profile shows around 370,000 distinct CDR3 sequences, 9% to 12% of them singletons. The sample here was PBMCs from the stem cell graft donor, taken from the stem cell graft. The receptors originated from a human donor who donated a stem cell graft to a child with acute lymphoblastic leukemia.

V usage is TRBV12-3 or TRBV12-4 and J usage is TRBJ2-2; D is perhaps TRBD2 (7 bases). Trimming took 3 bases from V and 6 from J, leaving 20 bases between them. The CDR3 spans 17 residues. The CDR3 sequence is CASSLAFFGGHAGELFF. The CDR3 DNA reads TGTGCCAGCAGTTTGGCCTTCTTCGGGGGGCACGCCGGGGAGCTGTTTTTT.

The chain combines TRBV5-6 with TRBJ2-1; D remains unclear. V lost 0 bases and J 6 bases, leaving 10 bases between the germline ends. CDR1 SGHDT and CDR2 YYEEEE come from the germline V gene. This CDR3 spans 14 amino acids. CDR3 protein: CASSLAASPNEQFF. The CDR3 bases are TGTGCCAGCAGCTTGGCCGCTAGTCCCAATGAGCAGTTCTTC. Looking up the rest from reference TRBV5-6 and TRBJ2-1 gives the full variable domain: DAGVTQSPTHLIKTRGQQVTLRCSPKSGHDTVSWYQQALGQGPQFIFQYYEEEERQRGNFPDRFSGHQFPNYSSELNVNALLLGDSALYLCASSLAASPNEQFFGPGTRLTVL.

V is TRBV27 and J is TRBJ1-4; D unresolved. V lost 8 bases and J 5 bases, leaving 18 bases between the germline ends. The CDR3 totals 15 residues. CDR1 and CDR2 (germline): MNHEY, SMNVEV (reference sequence). CDR3 residues: CASGRIRLRNEKLFF. DNA of the CDR3: TGTGCCAGCGGAAGAATCAGGTTAAGGAATGAAAAACTGTTTTTT.

This rearrangement joins TRBV13 to TRBJ2-3; perhaps TRBD2 as D (6 bases). CDR3 length: 15 amino acids. Trimming took off 5 bases at V and 3 bases at J, with 15 bases between the two ends. Germline V CDR1 and CDR2: PRHDT, FYEKMQ (reference sequence). The DNA of the CDR3 is TGTGCCAGCAGCGGCCTAGTGGGGGGAACAGATACGCAGTATTTT. This gives the protein CASSGLVGGTDTQYF.

The chain employs TRBV20-1 and TRBJ2-1; 7 nucleotides align to TRBD2. The trim removed 0 bases at V and 4 bases at J, leaving 6 bases unmatched. Germline CDR1 reads DFQATT; CDR2 reads SNEGSKA (reference sequence). The CDR3 runs 15 residues. CDR3 loop: CSARDVAGLYNEQFF. The CDR3 region has the DNA TGCAGTGCTAGAGATGTAGCGGGCCTATACAATGAGCAGTTCTTC.

The chain recombines TRBV9 with TRBJ2-2; D remains ambiguous. The CDR3 contains 15 residues. V lost 0 bases, J lost 6 bases, and 12 bases lay in between. Germline CDR1 and CDR2: SGDLS and YYNGEE. The CDR3 loop reads CASSVGWGTPGELFF. The CDR3 nucleotides read TGTGCCAGCAGCGTAGGGTGGGGAACCCCCGGGGAGCTGTTTTTT.

The chain joins TRBV5-1 to TRBJ2-7; 7 bases match TRBD1. V trimming: 4 bases; J trimming: 2 bases; junction bases outside the gene matches: 9. Per the germline V gene, CDR1 is SGHRS and CDR2 is YFSETQ. The CDR3 is 15 amino acids. The CDR3 nucleotides are TGCGCCAGCAGCACGGAAGTCCAGGGGGCCTACGAGCAGTACTTC. Its protein product is CASSTEVQGAYEQYF.

This clonotype was seen a handful of times. The gene calls are TRBV4-2 and TRBJ1-5; tentatively, D is TRBD1 (5 bases). Per germline, CDR1 LGHNA and CDR2 YNFKEQ. CDR3 length: 18 amino acids. V was trimmed by 0 bases and J by 3 bases, leaving 18 bases between them. In DNA form, the CDR3 reads TGTGCCAGCAGCCAAGATCGGGGGATGGACGGAATCAATCAGCCCCAGCATTTT. It translates to CASSQDRGMDGINQPQHF.

This chain joins TRBV7-8 and TRBJ1-4; D is unclear. The germline V gene encodes CDR1 SGHVS and CDR2 FQNEAQ. With 2 bases removed from V and 2 bases from J, the gap between germline ends came to 6 bases. CDR3 size: 14 residues. CDR3 in DNA: TGTGCCAGCAGCTTAAGGGTTACTAATGAAAAACTGTTTTTT. It encodes CASSLRVTNEKLFF.

This clonotype was detected a few times. The CDR3 here is CASSLGSPFDEQYF. As DNA, the CDR3 is TGCGCCAGCAGCTTGGGGTCCCCTTTCGACGAGCAGTACTTC. The V gene is TRBV5-1, the J gene TRBJ2-7; no clear D. The CDR3 has 14 residues. The V gene lost 0 bases and the J gene lost 5 bases, with 12 bases spanning the gap. Per germline, CDR1 SGHRS and CDR2 YFSETQ.

CDR3 sequence (DNA): TGTGCCAGCAGCTTAGATTCTTGGGGACAGGGCACAGATACGCAGTATTTT. Translating gives CASSLDSWGQGTDTQYF. The chain employs TRBV11-2 and TRBJ2-3, with 8 bases fitting TRBD1. Germline V gene lookup returns CDR1 SGHAT and CDR2 FQNNGV. This CDR3 region has 17 residues. V shed 0 bases, J shed 1 base, and the junction held 6 bases outside the gene matches.

This clonotype was seen only a few times. The chain links TRBV28 to TRBJ2-4, with TRBD1 matching 7 bases. This CDR3 region has 15 residues. CDR1 MDHEN and CDR2 SYDVKM come from the germline V gene. The V gene end was trimmed by 5 bases and the J gene end by 4 bases; junction bases not matched to a gene: 8. The CDR3, as DNA: TGTGCCAGCAGTACCCCGACAGGGCCTAAAAACATTCAGTACTTC. As protein: CASSTPTGPKNIQYF. The variable domain in full, with the rest retrieved from reference TRBV28 and TRBJ2-4, is DVKVTQSSRYLVKRTGEKVFLECVQDMDHENMFWYRQDPGLGLRLIYFSYDVKMKEKGDIPEGYSVSREKKERFSLILESASTNQTSMYLCASSTPTGPKNIQYFGAGTRLSVL.

V is TRBV12-3 or TRBV12-4 and J is TRBJ2-3, with 9 bases matching TRBD2. CDR3 length: 13 residues. The V segment lost 8 bases and the J segment 3 bases; nucleotides outside the gene matches: 3. CDR3 nucleotides: TGTGCCAGCGAGACTAGCGGAACAGATACGCAGTATTTT. Translated, it gives CASETSGTDTQYF.

This clonotype was seen a handful of times. The chain joins TRBV7-2 to TRBJ2-7; no definite D call. The V gene's germline CDR1 is SGHTA and CDR2 FQGNSA. The germline V and J ends were trimmed by 0 bases and 7 bases, with 13 bases remaining between them. This CDR3 region has 14 residues. CDR3 region: CASSLAEYLPEQYF. The CDR3 DNA reads TGTGCCAGCAGCTTAGCCGAGTACCTACCTGAGCAGTACTTC.

This clonotype was seen repeatedly, ten times or more. The V and J genes are TRBV6-5 and TRBJ2-7; possible D gene TRBD2, 7 bases. Germline V gene lookup returns CDR1 MNHEY and CDR2 SVGAGI. CDR3 length: 12 amino acids. V was trimmed by 5 bases and J by 5 bases, leaving 10 bases between them. The CDR3 region is CASSPGGDEQYF. In nucleotides, the CDR3 is TGTGCCAGCAGTCCGGGGGGCGACGAGCAGTACTTC.

This clonotype was seen a few times. The chain links TRBV15 to TRBJ2-7, with D possibly called TRBD1 or TRBD2 (5 bases each). Germline CDR1 and CDR2: LNHNV and YYDKDF (reference sequence). CDR3 size: 15 residues. Between the trimmed V and J ends, which lost 1 base and 5 bases, there was a span of 15 bases. In nucleotides, the CDR3 is TGTGCCACCAGCAGAGGATGGGGGTCGTCCAACGAGCAGTACTTC. It translates to CATSRGWGSSNEQYF.

This clonotype has a single count. This chain connects TRBV28 to TRBJ2-7, with D possibly TRBD1 on 5 matching bases. The CDR3 is 12 residues long. Germline V CDR1 and CDR2: MDHEN, SYDVKM. DNA for the CDR3: TGTGCCAGCAGTACCACCGCCACTCTACAGGCTGTC. Amino acid sequence: CASSTTATLQAV.

The table lists this clonotype with many counts. The rearrangement uses TRBV10-3 and TRBJ2-7; weak D call: TRBD2 (5 bases). Looked up from germline, CDR1 is ENHRY and CDR2 is SYGVKD. This CDR3 is built from 13 residues. Trimming cost V 9 bases and J 4 bases, with 16 bases left between them. CDR3 loop: CAIVAAAPYEQYF. CDR3 DNA: TGTGCCATAGTTGCAGCGGCGCCTTACGAGCAGTACTTC.

V and J are TRBV4-2 and TRBJ2-3; D remains unclear. Trimming took off 1 base at V and 1 base at J, with 9 bases between the two ends. Per germline, CDR1 LGHNA and CDR2 YNFKEQ. The CDR3 covers 15 residues. The CDR3 is CASSQGAAGTDTQYF. As DNA, the CDR3 is TGTGCCAGCAGCCAAGGGGCGGCCGGCACAGATACGCAGTATTTT.

The J gene is TRBJ2-1, the V gene TRBV6-4, with a possible D match to TRBD1 (6 bases). This CDR3 is built from 13 residues. Germline lookup yields CDR1 MRHNA and CDR2 SNTAGT. The V end lost 0 bases, the J end lost 10 bases, and 10 bases lay between the germline ends. CDR3 protein: CASSDSTGQEQFF. The CDR3 DNA reads as TGTGCCAGCAGTGACTCGACAGGCCAAGAGCAGTTCTTC.

The chain uses TRBV20-1 and TRBJ2-1; 10 nucleotides match TRBD2. The CDR3 length is 14 residues. CDR1 is DFQATT, CDR2 SNEGSKA, per germline (reference sequence). Trimming at V came to 6 bases and at J to 4 bases, leaving 6 bases not matched to a gene. CDR3 region: CSAYLAGVYNEQFF. CDR3 sequence (DNA): TGCAGTGCATACCTAGCGGGAGTGTACAATGAGCAGTTCTTC.

This rearrangement joins TRBV5-1 to TRBJ2-7; D perhaps matches TRBD2 (5 bases). The CDR3 spans 15 residues. Germline lookup yields CDR1 SGHRS and CDR2 YFSETQ. Between the trimmed V and J ends, which lost 0 bases and 3 bases, there was a span of 13 bases. The CDR3 sequence: CASSLGVSENYEQYF. CDR3 DNA sequence: TGCGCCAGCAGCTTGGGTGTTAGCGAGAACTACGAGCAGTACTTC. Using reference TRBV5-1 and TRBJ2-7 for the parts outside the CDR3, the full variable domain is KAGVTQTPRYLIKTRGQQVTLSCSPISGHRSVSWYQQTPGQGLQFLFEYFSETQRNKGNFPGRFSGRQFSNSRSEMNVSTLELGDSALYLCASSLGVSENYEQYFGPGTRLTVT.

This clonotype appeared a few times. The CDR3 coding sequence is TGTGCCAGCAGCTTACTAGGGCGCGGGGCCTACAATGAGCAGTTCTTC. Translated: CASSLLGRGAYNEQFF. The rearrangement joins TRBV7-3 to TRBJ2-1; possibly TRBD2 for D (6 bases). The germline CDR1 and CDR2 sequences are SGHTA and FQGTGA. V was trimmed by 2 bases and J by 2 bases, leaving 13 bases between them. The CDR3 covers 16 residues.

At least ten counts were recorded for this clonotype. The chain recombines TRBV28 with TRBJ2-7; D possibly corresponds to TRBD2 (6 bases). Germline CDR1 and CDR2: MDHEN and SYDVKM. Trimming took off 4 bases at V and 0 bases at J, with 13 bases between the two ends. The CDR3 is 15 amino acids. CDR3 in amino acids: CASSSPGTDSYEQYF. CDR3 bases: TGTGCCAGCAGTTCACCCGGGACTGACTCCTACGAGCAGTACTTC.

On this clonotype itself: A much larger clone lies a single base off, so this may be a read error. This chain joins TRBV9 and TRBJ2-5; D tentatively reads TRBD1 or TRBD2 (5 bases each). The CDR3 runs 13 residues. The germline V gene encodes CDR1 SGDLS and CDR2 YYNGEE. Trimming took off 0 bases at V and 7 bases at J, with 10 bases between the two ends. CDR3 protein: CASSVGGVGTQYF. CDR3 sequence (DNA): TGTGCCAGCAGCGTAGGAGGGGTAGGGACCCAGTACTTC.

The rearrangement joins TRBV7-2 to TRBJ2-5; TRBD1 is a possible D gene (6 bases). CDR1 SGHTA and CDR2 FQGNSA come from the germline V gene. V lost 5 bases, J lost 3 bases, and 13 bases lay in between. The CDR3 runs 14 residues. CDR3 loop: CASSPTGLKETQYF. In nucleotides, the CDR3 is TGTGCCAGCAGCCCTACAGGGTTAAAAGAGACCCAGTACTTC.

This clonotype was picked up many times. The V and J genes are TRBV4-3 and TRBJ2-1; a weak D match, TRBD2 (5 bases). Deletions cut 1 base from V and 10 bases from J, with 11 bases between. The germline V gene has CDR1 LGHNA and CDR2 YSLEER. This CDR3 has 13 residues. CDR3 residues: CASSQGRSGEQFF. CDR3 DNA sequence: TGCGCCAGCAGCCAAGGAAGATCGGGGGAGCAGTTCTTC.

This clonotype was picked up many times. The chain combines TRBV6-5 with TRBJ2-7; 7 nucleotides align to TRBD1. Germline CDR1 and CDR2: MNHEY and SVGAGI. The trim removed 4 bases at V and 7 bases at J, leaving 4 bases unmatched. The CDR3 length is 12 residues. CDR3 loop: CASSFSGGEQYF. The DNA of the CDR3 is TGTGCCAGCAGTTTTTCAGGGGGAGAGCAGTACTTC.

The table lists this clonotype with many counts. V usage is TRBV14 and J usage is TRBJ1-4; D ambiguous. The ends were cut back, 1 base at V and 7 bases at J, with 10 bases in the middle. There are 14 residues in the CDR3. CDR1 and CDR2 (germline): SGHDN, FVKESK. CDR3 in amino acids: CASSQGSPGEKLFF. The CDR3 bases are TGTGCCAGCAGCCAAGGTTCGCCTGGTGAAAAACTGTTTTTT.